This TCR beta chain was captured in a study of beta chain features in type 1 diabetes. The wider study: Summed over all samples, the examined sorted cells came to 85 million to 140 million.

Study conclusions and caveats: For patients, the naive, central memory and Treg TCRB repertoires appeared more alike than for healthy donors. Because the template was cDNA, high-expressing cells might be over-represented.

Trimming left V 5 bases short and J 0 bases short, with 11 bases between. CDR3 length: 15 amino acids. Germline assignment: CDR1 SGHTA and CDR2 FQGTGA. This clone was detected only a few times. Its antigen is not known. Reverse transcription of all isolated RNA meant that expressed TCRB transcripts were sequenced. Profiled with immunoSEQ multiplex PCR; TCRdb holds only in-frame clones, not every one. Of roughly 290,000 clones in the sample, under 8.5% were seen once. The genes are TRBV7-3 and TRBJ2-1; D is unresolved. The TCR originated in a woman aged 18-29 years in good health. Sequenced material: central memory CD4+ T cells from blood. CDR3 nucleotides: TGTGCCAGCAGCCCCACTCGTGGCTCCTACAATGAGCAGTTCTTC. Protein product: CASSPTRGSYNEQFF.